This note documents a single TCR beta chain sequence. Per the study methods: Estimated nucleated cell counts came from reference gene primer amplification. Produced via immunoSEQ multiplex PCR; TCRdb's table is partial and in-frame only. That table supplies the V and J calls and clone size; D and trimming were determined from the DNA. The sample contains around 70,000 clones, 91% of which appear only once. The CDR3 runs 18 residues. Germline CDR1 is MGHRA and CDR2 is YSYEKL. V lost 1 base and J 4 bases, leaving 22 bases between the germline ends. This entry comes from a study of blood T cell repertoires in COVID-19. Study context: The origin of the acute and convalescent COVID-19 samples was the United States, Italy and Spain. Sample material is recorded as cDNA or gDNA derived from T cells, B-cell-depleted T cells, or PBMCs.

The sequence was collected from a human donor in a cohort sampled during active COVID-19. This chain connects TRBV4-1 to TRBJ1-2, with TRBD1 as a possible D gene (6 bases). Sequencing used peripheral blood. CDR3 DNA: TGCGCCAGCAGCCAAGTAGGCGGGCCGCTGCCAGGGGTCTATGGCTACACCTTC. Its translation is CASSQVGGPLPGVYGYTF.